The 14 T cell receptor beta chains below come from one sample, sequenced in a study of cytomegalovirus exposure and HLA in healthy donors (dated by TCRdb to about 2017). Library prep was done by the immunoSEQ multiplex PCR assay. Imported from immuneACCESS, the table was reduced by TCRdb to in-frame sequences with V and J called. These copies leave out some clones; in studies compared against another copy, an unresolved V gene accounts for under half, and the cause of the remainder is not known. The sample yields 100,000 to 120,000 clones; around nine tenths were counted once. Approximately 1.4% of the sample is held by the ten biggest clonotypes. Sequenced: PBMCs. These receptors were obtained from a woman aged 25-40 years in good health and CMV-seropositive.

V gene TRBV27 combines with J gene TRBJ2-1; 12 bases are a match to TRBD2. Trimming at V came to 5 bases and at J to 4 bases, leaving 6 bases not matched to a gene. The CDR3 spans 16 residues. Germline loops: CDR1 MNHEY, CDR2 SMNVEV (reference sequence). The CDR3 loop is CASSPSSGRVYNEQFF. CDR3 DNA sequence: TGTGCCAGCAGTCCCTCTAGCGGGAGGGTATACAATGAGCAGTTCTTC.

This chain connects TRBV10-3 to TRBJ2-5; 10 positions match TRBD1. V lost 1 base, J lost 5 bases, and 10 bases stayed unmatched. The CDR3 is 17 residues long. The germline gives CDR1 ENHRY, CDR2 SYGVKD. This CDR3 reads CAISELAGTGVKETQYF. The DNA for the CDR3 is TGTGCCATCAGTGAGTTGGCCGGGACAGGGGTTAAGGAGACCCAGTACTTC.

The genes are TRBV19 and TRBJ1-2; TRBD1 might be the D (5 bases). Germline CDR1 is LNHDA and CDR2 is SQIVND (reference sequence). The CDR3 has 16 amino acids. V shed 3 bases and J shed 3 bases, with 17 bases lying between them. CDR3 in amino acids: CASSIPATTVHYGYTF. CDR3 DNA sequence: TGTGCCAGTAGTATCCCTGCAACGACAGTACACTATGGCTACACCTTC.

The chain combines TRBV6-6 with TRBJ1-1; 8 bases agree with TRBD1. The CDR3 length is 15 residues. Germline V lookup: CDR1 MNHNY, CDR2 SVGAGI (reference sequence). J gave up 3 bases and V 7 bases, and 10 bases lay outside the gene matches. This CDR3 reads CASTLIGQGDTEAFF. The CDR3 DNA is TGTGCCAGCACTCTAATAGGACAGGGAGACACTGAAGCTTTCTTT.

The rearrangement joins TRBV29-1 to TRBJ1-2, with 7 positions matching TRBD1. CDR1 SQVTM and CDR2 ANQGSEA come from the germline V gene. The CDR3 loop spans 13 amino acids. With 6 bases clipped from V and 2 bases from J, the junction kept 6 bases outside the gene matches. The DNA for the CDR3 is TGCAGCGTACCACAGGGGTCGAACTATGGCTACACCTTC. Its translation: CSVPQGSNYGYTF.

The gene calls are TRBV5-1 and TRBJ1-1; D is perhaps TRBD1 (6 bases). V was shortened by 1 base and J by 7 bases, with 14 bases between the two germline ends. The CDR3 contains 14 residues. Germline lookup yields CDR1 SGHRS and CDR2 YFSETQ. The CDR3 nucleotides are TGCGCCAGCAGCTTGATCCTGGGACAACGTGAAGCTTTCTTT. Protein: CASSLILGQREAFF.

This clone was detected only a few times. CDR3 bases: TGTGCCAGCAGCTATCAGTCCGGGACTAGCACCGGGGAGCTGTTTTTT. This codes for CASSYQSGTSTGELFF. The rearrangement joins TRBV7-2 to TRBJ2-2; TRBD2 matches at 8 bases. Unmatched junction bases numbered 8, after V lost 4 bases and J lost 4 bases. The CDR3 runs to 16 residues. CDR1 is SGHTA and CDR2 is FQGNSA in the germline V gene.

The chain couples TRBV27 to TRBJ2-1, with TRBD2 matching 9 bases. Looked up from germline, CDR1 is MNHEY and CDR2 is SMNVEV (reference sequence). The CDR3 is 16 residues long. Losses at the gene ends were 2 bases for V and 4 bases for J; bases not matched to a gene: 6. CDR3 in DNA: TGTGCCAGCAGTTTAAGGCGTAGCGGGGGATACAATGAGCAGTTCTTC. Its translation: CASSLRRSGGYNEQFF.

This clone appeared once. The V gene is TRBV5-6, the J gene TRBJ1-2, with D possibly TRBD1 on 6 matching bases. The CDR3 contains 13 residues. The V end lost 0 bases, the J end lost 8 bases, and 11 bases lay between the germline ends. Germline CDR1 reads SGHDT; CDR2 reads YYEEEE. The CDR3 sequence: CASSLAGVEGYTF. Written as DNA, the CDR3 is TGTGCCAGCAGCTTGGCAGGGGTTGAAGGCTACACCTTC. Full variable domain (remainder filled in from reference TRBV5-6 and TRBJ1-2): DAGVTQSPTHLIKTRGQQVTLRCSPKSGHDTVSWYQQALGQGPQFIFQYYEEEERQRGNFPDRFSGHQFPNYSSELNVNALLLGDSALYLCASSLAGVEGYTFGSGTRLTVV.

The chain combines TRBV15 with TRBJ1-5, with 9 bases lining up with TRBD1. V was clipped by 3 bases and J by 3 bases; unmatched bases: 3. The CDR3 extends over 15 amino acids. Germline loops: CDR1 LNHNV, CDR2 YYDKDF (reference sequence). The CDR3 DNA reads as TGTGCCACCAGCAGGGACAGGGGTTTCAATCAGCCCCAGCATTTT. Encoded protein: CATSRDRGFNQPQHF.

CDR3 residues: CASSPTPLNYEQYF. In DNA form, the CDR3 reads TGTGCCAGCAGCCCCACTCCACTAAACTACGAGCAGTACTTC. V gene TRBV28 combines with J gene TRBJ2-7; no definite D call. Germline loops: CDR1 MDHEN, CDR2 SYDVKM. V was trimmed by 6 bases and J by 3 bases, leaving 15 bases between them. This CDR3 is built from 14 residues.

The chain combines TRBV6-5 with TRBJ2-1, with TRBD2 identical over 8 bases. Germline V gene lookup returns CDR1 MNHEY and CDR2 SVGAGI. CDR3 length: 13 residues. V was clipped by 9 bases and J by 7 bases; unmatched bases: 8. CDR3: CASNPGGMNEQFF. The CDR3 bases are TGTGCCAGTAATCCGGGGGGGATGAATGAGCAGTTCTTC.

The chain links TRBV2 to TRBJ1-4; possibly TRBD1 for D (6 bases). Germline CDR1 and CDR2: SNHLY and FYNNEI. The V end lost 6 bases, the J end lost 7 bases, and 15 bases lay between the germline ends. CDR3 length equals 14 residues. DNA for the CDR3: TGTGCCAGCAGCCAACAGGGCACTTCTGAAAAACTGTTTTTT. Its translation is CASSQQGTSEKLFF.

The rearrangement joins TRBV14 to TRBJ2-5; D is perhaps TRBD1 (6 bases). Germline lookup yields CDR1 SGHDN and CDR2 FVKESK. The CDR3 runs to 14 residues. With 4 bases removed from V and 5 bases from J, the gap between germline ends came to 14 bases. CDR3 region: CASSPSGTYETQYF. CDR3 DNA: TGTGCCAGCAGCCCATCCGGGACATACGAGACCCAGTACTTC. The full variable domain, rest sourced from reference TRBV14 and TRBJ2-5, is EAGVTQFPSHSVIEKGQTVTLRCDPISGHDNLYWYRRVMGKEIKFLLHFVKESKQDESGMPNNRFLAERTGGTYSTLKVQPAELEDSGVYFCASSPSGTYETQYFGPGTRLLVL.